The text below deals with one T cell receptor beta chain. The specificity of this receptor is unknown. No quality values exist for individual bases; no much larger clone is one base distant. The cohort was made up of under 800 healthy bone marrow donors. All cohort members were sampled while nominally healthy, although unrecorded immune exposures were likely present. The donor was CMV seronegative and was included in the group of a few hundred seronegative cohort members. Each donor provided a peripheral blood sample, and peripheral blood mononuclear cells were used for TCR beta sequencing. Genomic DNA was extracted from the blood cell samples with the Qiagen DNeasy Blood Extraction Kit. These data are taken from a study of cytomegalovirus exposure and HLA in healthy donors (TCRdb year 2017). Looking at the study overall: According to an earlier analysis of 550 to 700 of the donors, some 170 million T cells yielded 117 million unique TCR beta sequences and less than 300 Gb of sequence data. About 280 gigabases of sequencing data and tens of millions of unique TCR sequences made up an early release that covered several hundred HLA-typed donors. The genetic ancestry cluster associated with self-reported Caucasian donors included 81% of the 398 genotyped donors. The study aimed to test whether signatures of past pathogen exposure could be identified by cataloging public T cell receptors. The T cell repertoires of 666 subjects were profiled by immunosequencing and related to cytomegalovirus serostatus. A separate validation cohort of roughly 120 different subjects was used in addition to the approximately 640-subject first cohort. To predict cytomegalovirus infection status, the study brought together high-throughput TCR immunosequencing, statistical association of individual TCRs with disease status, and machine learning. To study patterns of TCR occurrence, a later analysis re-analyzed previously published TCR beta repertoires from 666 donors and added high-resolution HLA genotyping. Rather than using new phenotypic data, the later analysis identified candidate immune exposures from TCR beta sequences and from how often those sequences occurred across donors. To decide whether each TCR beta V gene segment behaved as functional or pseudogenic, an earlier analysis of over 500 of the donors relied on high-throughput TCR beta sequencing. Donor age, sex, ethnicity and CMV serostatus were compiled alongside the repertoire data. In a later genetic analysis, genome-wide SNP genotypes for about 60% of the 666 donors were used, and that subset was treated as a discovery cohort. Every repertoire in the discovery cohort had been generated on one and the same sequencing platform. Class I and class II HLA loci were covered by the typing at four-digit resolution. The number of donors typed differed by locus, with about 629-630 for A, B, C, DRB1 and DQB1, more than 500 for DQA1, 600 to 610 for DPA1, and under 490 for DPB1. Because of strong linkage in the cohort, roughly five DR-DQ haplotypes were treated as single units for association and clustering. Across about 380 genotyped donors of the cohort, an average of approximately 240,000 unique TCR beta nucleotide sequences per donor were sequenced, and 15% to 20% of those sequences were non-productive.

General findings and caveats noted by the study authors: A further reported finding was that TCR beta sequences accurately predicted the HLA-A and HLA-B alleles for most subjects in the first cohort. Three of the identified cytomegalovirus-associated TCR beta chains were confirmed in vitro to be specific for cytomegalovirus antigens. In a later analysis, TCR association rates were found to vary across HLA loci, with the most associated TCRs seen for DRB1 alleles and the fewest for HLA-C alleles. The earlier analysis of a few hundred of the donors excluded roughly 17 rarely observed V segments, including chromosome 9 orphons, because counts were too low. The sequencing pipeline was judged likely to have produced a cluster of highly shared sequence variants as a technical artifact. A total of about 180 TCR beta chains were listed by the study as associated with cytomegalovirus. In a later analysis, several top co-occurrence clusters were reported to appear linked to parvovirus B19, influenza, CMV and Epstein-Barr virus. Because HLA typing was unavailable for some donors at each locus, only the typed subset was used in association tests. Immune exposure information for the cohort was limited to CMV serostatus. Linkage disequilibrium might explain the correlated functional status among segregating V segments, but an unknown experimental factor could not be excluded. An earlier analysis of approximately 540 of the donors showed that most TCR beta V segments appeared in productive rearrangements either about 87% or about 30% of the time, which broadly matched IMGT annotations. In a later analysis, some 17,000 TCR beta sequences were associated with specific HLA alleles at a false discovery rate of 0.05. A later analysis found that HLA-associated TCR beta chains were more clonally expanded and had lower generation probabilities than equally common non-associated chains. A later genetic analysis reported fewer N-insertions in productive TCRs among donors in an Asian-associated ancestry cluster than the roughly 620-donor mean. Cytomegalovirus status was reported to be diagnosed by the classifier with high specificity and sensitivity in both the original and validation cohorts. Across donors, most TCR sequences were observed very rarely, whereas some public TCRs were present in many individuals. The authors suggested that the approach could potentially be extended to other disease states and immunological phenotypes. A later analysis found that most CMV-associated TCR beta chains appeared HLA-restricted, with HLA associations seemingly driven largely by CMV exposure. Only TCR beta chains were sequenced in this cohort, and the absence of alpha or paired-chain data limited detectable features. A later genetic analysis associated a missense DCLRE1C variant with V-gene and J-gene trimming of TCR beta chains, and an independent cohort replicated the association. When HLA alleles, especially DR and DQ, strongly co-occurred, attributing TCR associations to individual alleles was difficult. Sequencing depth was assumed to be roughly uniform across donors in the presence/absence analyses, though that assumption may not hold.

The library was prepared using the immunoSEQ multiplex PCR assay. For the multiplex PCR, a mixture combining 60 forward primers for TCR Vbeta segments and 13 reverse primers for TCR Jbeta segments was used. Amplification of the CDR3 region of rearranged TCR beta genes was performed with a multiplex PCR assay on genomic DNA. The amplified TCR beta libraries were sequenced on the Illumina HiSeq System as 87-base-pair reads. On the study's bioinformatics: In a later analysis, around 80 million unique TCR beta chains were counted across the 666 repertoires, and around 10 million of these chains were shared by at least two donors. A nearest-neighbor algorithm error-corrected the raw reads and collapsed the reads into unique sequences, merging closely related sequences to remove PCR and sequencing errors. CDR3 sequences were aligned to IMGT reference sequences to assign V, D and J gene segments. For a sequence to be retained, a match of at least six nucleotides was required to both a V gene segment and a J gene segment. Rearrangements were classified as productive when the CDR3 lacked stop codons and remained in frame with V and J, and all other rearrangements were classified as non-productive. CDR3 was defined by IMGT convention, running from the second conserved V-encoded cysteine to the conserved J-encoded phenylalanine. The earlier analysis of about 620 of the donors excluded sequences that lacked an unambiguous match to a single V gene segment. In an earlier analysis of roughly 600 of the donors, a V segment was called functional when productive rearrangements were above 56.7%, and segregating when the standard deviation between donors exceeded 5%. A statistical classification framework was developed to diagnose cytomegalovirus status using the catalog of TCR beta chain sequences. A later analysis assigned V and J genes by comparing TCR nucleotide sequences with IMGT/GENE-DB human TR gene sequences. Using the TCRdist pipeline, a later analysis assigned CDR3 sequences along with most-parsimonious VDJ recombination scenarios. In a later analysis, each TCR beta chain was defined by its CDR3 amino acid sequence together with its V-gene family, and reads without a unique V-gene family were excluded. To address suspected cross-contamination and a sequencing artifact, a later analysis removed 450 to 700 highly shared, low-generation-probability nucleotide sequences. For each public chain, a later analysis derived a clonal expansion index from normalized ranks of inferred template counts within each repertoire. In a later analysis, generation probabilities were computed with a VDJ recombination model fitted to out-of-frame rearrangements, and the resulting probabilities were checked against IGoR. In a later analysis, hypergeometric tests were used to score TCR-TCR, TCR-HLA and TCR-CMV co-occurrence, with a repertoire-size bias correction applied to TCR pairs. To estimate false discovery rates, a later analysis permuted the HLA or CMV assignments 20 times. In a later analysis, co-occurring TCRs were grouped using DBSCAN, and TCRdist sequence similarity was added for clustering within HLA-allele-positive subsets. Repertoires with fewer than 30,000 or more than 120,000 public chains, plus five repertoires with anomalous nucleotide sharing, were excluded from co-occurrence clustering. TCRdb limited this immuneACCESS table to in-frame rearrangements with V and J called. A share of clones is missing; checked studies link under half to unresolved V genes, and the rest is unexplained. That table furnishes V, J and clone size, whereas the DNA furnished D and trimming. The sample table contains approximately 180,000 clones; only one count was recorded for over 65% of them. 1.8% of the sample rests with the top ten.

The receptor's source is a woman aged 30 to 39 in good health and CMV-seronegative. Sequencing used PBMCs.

The CDR3 amino acid sequence is: CASSLGGAEGNTIYF. The DNA is TGCGCCAGCAGCCTAGGGGGCGCGGAGGGAAACACCATATATTTT. The V and J segments used are TRBV5-1 and TRBJ1-3; TRBD1 matches 7 bases in the middle. V and J are trimmed by 4 bases and 4 bases, and the gene matches miss 8 bases of the junction. CDR1 and CDR2 are drawn from the germline V gene: SGHRS, YFSETQ. Including cysteine and phenylalanine, the CDR3 has 15 amino acids. The sequence is cut down to CDR3 DNA, 45 bases in frame from base 1.